This paragraph reports one T cell receptor (beta chain). Its antigen is not identified. Given a much more abundant clone one base away, this may be a read error. The sample originates from a study of read filtering for tumor transcriptome and immune sequencing. Study-level background: Patients were 17 male and about 15 female, mean age 65.9 years, range 47 to 80.

Germline CDR1 is SQVTM and CDR2 is ANQGSEA. This CDR3 comprises 13 residues. Study-wide results and limits: RNA-seq captured clonotypes less deeply and reliably than IR-seq.

From about 400 ng of RNA, a library with molecular barcoded alpha/delta and beta/gamma adaptors was made. MiXCR, applied by TCRdb to the reads, yields one record per CDR3 protein. Among 100,000 to 150,000 distinct CDR3 sequences listed, approximately 12% were seen once. The sample was a population of CD138-negative cells sorted from bone marrow. This sequence joins TRBV29-1 and TRBJ1-2, with TRBD1 as a possible D gene (5 bases). This TCR was recovered from a donor over 35 with multiple myeloma. CDR3 loop: CSVEMGVDYGHTF. DNA for the CDR3: TGCAGCGTTGAGATGGGGGTAGACTATGGCCACACCTTC.